This T cell receptor beta chain was observed in a study of CD8 T cells in Susac syndrome. The wider study: Treatment status at blood draw for the Susac syndrome patients was therapy-naive, corticosteroids, or intravenous immunoglobulin alone.

TCR beta sequences were obtained from blood CD8+ and CD4+ T cells. TEMRA cells were FACS-enriched, and CD8+ and CD4+ T cells were isolated negatively. Random hexamers were used to reverse transcribe about 0.5 to 1 ug of RNA. Via MiXCR, TCRdb re-called the immunoSEQ multiplex PCR reads, giving one row per CDR3 protein. Among roughly 86,000 distinct CDR3 sequences listed, approximately 96% were seen once. The CDR3 has 14 residues. The V and J ends lost 0 bases and 3 bases respectively, with 9 bases between them. Germline CDR1 and CDR2: SGHRS and YFSETQ. This receptor was identified in a human donor with Susac syndrome. The chain uses TRBV5-1 and TRBJ1-1, with unresolved D. Sequenced: CD8+ T cells from PBMCs. CDR3 sequence: CASSLGGEDTEAFF. CDR3 DNA sequence: TGCGCCAGCAGCTTGGGGGGAGAGGACACTGAAGCTTTCTTT.